The present T cell receptor (beta chain) was sequenced within a study of PD-1 blockade in classical Hodgkin lymphoma (dated by TCRdb to the early 2020s). In the study overall: Nivolumab dosing was 3 mg/kg intravenously every 2 weeks, continuing until either disease progression or unacceptable toxicity. The study used CyTOF and TCR beta sequencing to define a peripheral blood immune signature of response to PD-1 blockade in classical Hodgkin lymphoma. General conclusions and limits of the study: The study was restricted to a single clinical trial cohort, and the causes of repertoire differences, possibly disease activity or prior therapy, were left undefined. Baseline diversity similar to that of newly diagnosed patients was observed in trial patients achieving complete response, whereas significantly lower diversity was observed in partial responders and progressors. Lower diversity was observed in patients in whom nivolumab was started less than 1 year after ASCT, and these patients were excluded from later analyses so that confounding by immune reconstitution would be avoided. Baseline TCR diversity was reported to be lower in newly diagnosed patients than in healthy donors and to be lower still in relapsed/refractory patients. CD4+ but not CD8+ TCR diversity rose significantly by C4D1 (p=0.0027 vs p=0.16), most apparent in complete responders (p=0.02).

The Qiagen DNeasy kit was used to extract genomic DNA both from unsorted PBMCs and from the negatively selected CD4+ and CD8+ fractions. Using primers that anneal to V and J segments, immunoSEQ multiplex PCR amplified the TCR beta CDR3 regions. A synthetic immune receptor repertoire was used to minimize amplification bias, and any residual bias was removed computationally once sequencing was done. In the paper's pipeline: Custom Python scripts were used to quantify repertoire diversity as the Shannon entropy index. Unsorted, CD4+ and CD8+ repertoires were analyzed separately, except in combined analyses where CD4+ and CD8+ sequences were merged in silico. A clone counted as expanded when the clone's frequency after treatment rose at least 2-fold relative to C1D1, and clones undetected at baseline were given a pseudocount of 0.5. Singleton clones were defined as clones with 0 or 1 copy at C1D1, and non-singleton clones were defined as clones with 2 or more copies. By matching protein sequences in sorted samples from the same patient, clones expanded in unsorted samples were annotated as CD4+, CD8+ or unknown. Wilcoxon tests on paired samples were used to test changes in diversity from C1D1 to C4D1. TCRdb provides this immuneACCESS table in a form limited to in-frame rearrangements. Some clones are lacking; in checked studies, under half of them reflect an unresolved V gene, and why the rest are absent is not known. D and trimming come from the DNA, and the V and J calls and clone size come from that table. The sample table holds 35,000 to 50,000 clones, of which approximately 80% were seen once. About 20% of the sample is held by the ten biggest clonotypes.

The time point label corresponds to: cycle 1 day 1 (C1D1), immediately before nivolumab initiation. Every trial patient had relapsed after autologous stem cell transplantation, and cohorts A, B and C differed in prior brentuximab vedotin exposure. The trial cohort included 55 to 65 patients with relapsed/refractory classical Hodgkin lymphoma, and each patient had a best overall response of complete response, partial response or progressive disease. Trial patients were treated with single-agent nivolumab in the multi-cohort phase II CheckMate 205 trial. An independent review committee assessed best overall response by applying the 2007 International Working Group response criteria. Trial PBMCs were obtained immediately prior to nivolumab initiation (C1D1) and on therapy at cycle 2 day 1 and cycle 4 day 1. Peripheral blood was collected in 8 mL Vacutainer Cell Preparation Tubes, from which PBMCs were isolated by centrifugation and then cryopreserved.

As regards this clone: It has no known antigen specificity. No much larger clonotype is one base removed from it; base qualities were not supplied.

The CDR3 has 13 amino acids, counting the end cysteine and phenylalanine. Only CDR3 DNA remains: 39 bases, in frame from the first base. CDR1 is given as SNHLY and CDR2 as FYNNEI, both from the germline V gene. V drops 10 bases and J drops 4 bases, leaving 14 bases in between. The sequence derives from a human donor with classical Hodgkin lymphoma. Sequences were derived from peripheral blood mononuclear cells (PBMCs), sampled at baseline. The V gene is TRBV2 and the J gene is TRBJ2-1, with a weak D call of TRBD2 (5 bases match). For the CDR3, the sequence is CAIRTSGYNEQFF. DNA sequence: TGTGCCATCCGGACGTCGGGGTACAATGAGCAGTTCTTC.